The next 22 T cell receptor beta chains were all read from a single sample in a study of T cells after yellow fever vaccination. TCRdb passed the 5' RACE reads through MiXCR, listing each CDR3 protein once. The table shows 100,000 to 150,000 distinct CDR3 sequences, with over 8% occurring only once. Sample: CD8+ T cells sorted from PBMCs, taken on the day of the yellow fever booster vaccination. These receptors came from a man aged 18 to 35 who received the YFV17D yellow fever vaccine.

The CDR3, as DNA: TGTGCCAGCAGCCAATCAAACAGGGAGGGGGTTACTTACGAGCAGTACTTC. This codes for CASSQSNREGVTYEQYF. The chain couples TRBV4-2 to TRBJ2-7; possible D gene TRBD2, 7 bases. Per the germline V gene, CDR1 is LGHNA and CDR2 is YNFKEQ. With 2 bases removed from V and 4 bases from J, the gap between germline ends came to 21 bases. This CDR3 has 17 residues.

V is TRBV19 and J is TRBJ1-1; 10 bases map to TRBD1. Germline V gene lookup returns CDR1 LNHDA and CDR2 SQIVND (reference sequence). This CDR3 comprises 16 residues. With V trimmed by 4 bases and J by 3 bases, 8 bases remained unmatched. CDR3 sequence reads: CASSTFRDRGDTEAFF. The DNA of the CDR3 is TGTGCCAGTAGTACTTTCCGGGACAGGGGCGACACTGAAGCTTTCTTT.

This clonotype showed up just a few times. The chain combines TRBV27 with TRBJ1-4; no definite D call. From germline, CDR1 is MNHEY and CDR2 SMNVEV (reference sequence). V dropped 5 bases and J dropped 6 bases, with 10 bases sitting between them. The CDR3 consists of 13 residues. CDR3 loop: CASSPWPDEKLFF. CDR3 DNA sequence: TGTGCCAGCAGTCCGTGGCCCGATGAAAAACTGTTTTTT.

The chain joins TRBV24-1 to TRBJ2-2; D is undetermined. The length of the CDR3 is 13 residues. Looked up from germline, CDR1 is KGHDR and CDR2 is SFDVKD. Trimming pared 5 bases from V and 1 base from J, leaving 4 bases between. This CDR3 is CATSGLNTGELFF. Here the CDR3 DNA reads TGTGCCACCAGTGGACTGAACACCGGGGAGCTGTTTTTT.

J is TRBJ2-5 and V is TRBV29-1, with 7 bases matching TRBD2. The germline CDR1 and CDR2 sequences are SQVTM and ANQGSEA. V shed 3 bases, J shed 5 bases, and the junction held 6 bases outside the gene matches. This CDR3 has 13 residues. The CDR3 nucleotides are TGCAGCGTTGACCCGGGGGGTACGGAGACCCAGTACTTC. Protein sequence: CSVDPGGTETQYF.

This clonotype came up a few times. The chain employs TRBV6-2 or TRBV6-3 and TRBJ2-2; the D gene is possibly TRBD1 (6 bases). V was pared by 5 bases and J by 5 bases, with 12 bases between. Per the germline V gene, CDR1 is MNHEY and CDR2 is SVGEGT. The CDR3 runs 14 residues. As DNA, the CDR3 is TGTGCCAGCAGTCAACAGGGTTGGACCGGGGAGCTGTTTTTT. Its translation: CASSQQGWTGELFF.

This clonotype was recorded a few times. J is TRBJ2-5 and V is TRBV6-5, with D uncertain. The V end was cut by 5 bases, the J end by 5 bases, with 12 bases between. CDR3 length equals 13 residues. Germline V gene lookup returns CDR1 MNHEY and CDR2 SVGAGI. CDR3 nucleotides: TGTGCCAGCAGTCACCCCTCTTTGGAGACCCAGTACTTC. This gives the protein CASSHPSLETQYF.

The chain has TRBV20-1 and TRBJ1-1; the D gene is possibly TRBD1 (5 bases). Trimming left V 5 bases short and J 0 bases short, with 16 bases between. The CDR3 is made up of 15 amino acids. CDR1 is DFQATT and CDR2 is SNEGSKA in the germline V gene (reference sequence). CDR3 sequence: CSAEGPGQMNTEAFF. CDR3 DNA sequence: TGCAGTGCTGAGGGACCAGGACAAATGAACACTGAAGCTTTCTTT.

This clonotype has a count of ten or more. The genes are TRBV12-3 or TRBV12-4 and TRBJ2-2; D unresolved. V lost 5 bases and J lost 4, with 8 bases in between. The length of the CDR3 is 13 residues. The CDR3 region is CASSLSITGELFF. The CDR3 coding sequence is TGTGCCAGCAGTCTTTCCATCACCGGGGAGCTGTTTTTT.

The sample holds many counts of this clonotype. V usage is TRBV5-6 and J usage is TRBJ1-1; D is uncertain. CDR1 and CDR2 (germline): SGHDT, YYEEEE. V was clipped by 6 bases and J by 6 bases, with 18 bases between them. This CDR3 has 14 amino acids. CDR3 DNA: TGTGCCAGCATTCGAGTAAGTGCGAATTCTGAAGCTTTCTTT. Amino acid sequence: CASIRVSANSEAFF. Using reference TRBV5-6 and TRBJ1-1 for the parts outside the CDR3, the full variable domain is DAGVTQSPTHLIKTRGQQVTLRCSPKSGHDTVSWYQQALGQGPQFIFQYYEEEERQRGNFPDRFSGHQFPNYSSELNVNALLLGDSALYLCASIRVSANSEAFFGQGTRLTVV.

This rearrangement joins TRBV12-3 or TRBV12-4 to TRBJ2-1, with D perhaps matching TRBD1 (5 bases). Deletions cut 5 bases from V and 4 bases from J, with 15 bases between. The CDR3 runs 15 residues. CDR3 in DNA: TGTGCCAGCAGTCTTGGGGCCCCAATTTACAATGAGCAGTTCTTC. This sequence encodes CASSLGAPIYNEQFF.

This clonotype has a handful of counts. This rearrangement joins TRBV10-3 to TRBJ2-7; possible D gene TRBD2, 5 bases. V was trimmed by 8 bases and J by 3 bases, leaving 8 bases between them. The CDR3 runs to 11 residues. Per germline, CDR1 ENHRY and CDR2 SYGVKD. The CDR3 sequence: CAIGSSYEQYV. The DNA for the CDR3 is TGTGCCATCGGGAGCAGCTACGAGCAGTACGTC.

This clonotype was recorded many times. Here the CDR3 DNA reads TGTGCCAGCAGCGTAGCCCTCTCCCCGGAGCAGTTCTTC. Protein sequence: CASSVALSPEQFF. This chain links TRBV9 with TRBJ2-1, with D unresolved. Germline CDR1 reads SGDLS; CDR2 reads YYNGEE. The CDR3 length is 13 residues. The V end was cut by 0 bases, the J end by 10 bases, with 11 bases between.

This clonotype was seen ten or more times. The rearrangement uses TRBV28 and TRBJ2-6; 7 positions match TRBD1. In germline, CDR1 is MDHEN, CDR2 SYDVKM. CDR3 size: 15 residues. V shed 5 bases, J shed 0 bases, and the junction held 1 base outside the gene matches. The CDR3 loop reads CASSGTVSGANVLTF. The DNA for the CDR3 is TGTGCCAGCAGTGGGACAGTCTCTGGGGCCAACGTCCTGACTTTC.

The V call is TRBV7-8, the J call TRBJ2-2, with 8 bases identical to TRBD2. Germline trimming cut 10 bases from V and 6 bases from J; bases unmatched to any gene: 7. The CDR3 is made up of 13 amino acids. Germline V gene data show CDR1 as SGHVS and CDR2 as FQNEAQ. The DNA of the CDR3 is TGTGCCAACGGGAGGGTTGCTTCCGGGGAGCTGTTTTTT. Translating it yields CANGRVASGELFF.

This clonotype came up many times. The chain links TRBV19 to TRBJ2-7; D is unclear. Germline V gene data show CDR1 as LNHDA and CDR2 as SQIVND (reference sequence). V lost 7 bases and J 0 bases, leaving 10 bases between the germline ends. The CDR3 spans 13 residues. The CDR3 loop reads CASTDRSSYEQYF. CDR3 bases: TGTGCCAGTACCGACCGAAGCTCCTACGAGCAGTACTTC.

The chain carries TRBV10-1 and TRBJ2-1, with TRBD1 identical over 9 bases. The CDR3 loop spans 16 amino acids. J was trimmed by 0 bases and V by 8 bases; bases with no gene match: 8. The V gene's germline CDR1 is WNHNN and CDR2 SYGVQD (reference sequence). The CDR3 here is CASAGQGMSSYNEQFF. The DNA for the CDR3 is TGCGCCAGCGCGGGACAGGGAATGAGCTCCTACAATGAGCAGTTCTTC.

This clonotype has at least ten counts. The chain couples TRBV6-6 to TRBJ2-7; TRBD1 aligns across 7 bases. The trim removed 2 bases at V and 6 bases at J, leaving 13 bases unmatched. Germline CDR1 reads MNHNY; CDR2 reads SVGAGI (reference sequence). The CDR3 contains 16 residues. In DNA, the CDR3 is TGTGCCAGCAGTTACGTCCCGAATAAACAGGGGTCCGAGCAGTACGTC. Amino acids: CASSYVPNKQGSEQYV.

In this sample, this clonotype turned up a few times. The chain combines TRBV11-2 with TRBJ2-1, with 15 nucleotides matching TRBD2. In germline, CDR1 is SGHAT, CDR2 FQNNGV. V was pared by 5 bases and J by 8 bases, with 4 bases of the junction left unmatched. CDR3 length equals 15 residues. The DNA for the CDR3 is TGTGCCAGCAGCCGGACTAGCGGGGGGGGAGATGAGCAGTTCTTC. This gives the protein CASSRTSGGGDEQFF.

This clonotype was found a few times. The chain links TRBV20-1 to TRBJ2-1; 11 bases fit TRBD2. The germline V gene encodes CDR1 DFQATT and CDR2 SNEGSKA (reference sequence). CDR3 length: 14 residues. The J segment lost 3 bases and the V segment lost 6 bases, leaving 4 bases of the junction unmatched. This chain's CDR3 is CSASTSGVYNEQFF. CDR3 DNA: TGCAGTGCCTCGACTAGCGGGGTCTACAATGAGCAGTTCTTC.

This clonotype has just a few counts. The chain links TRBV20-1 to TRBJ2-1; D might be TRBD1 (6 bases). The V and J ends lost 6 bases and 0 bases respectively, with 18 bases between them. Germline V CDR1 and CDR2: DFQATT, SNEGSKA (reference sequence). This CDR3 contains 16 residues. The CDR3 coding sequence is TGCAGTGCCCCCGGACAGCTAGTTAGCTCCTACAATGAGCAGTTCTTC. Translating gives CSAPGQLVSSYNEQFF.

This clonotype was counted between two and nine times. The chain has TRBV5-4 and TRBJ2-7; 9 bases agree with TRBD1. With 3 bases clipped from V and 3 bases from J, the junction kept 13 bases outside the gene matches. Germline V gene sequence: CDR1 SGHNT, CDR2 YYREEE (reference sequence). The CDR3 length is 17 residues. The CDR3 protein is CASSSRGTGRLGYEQYV. CDR3 sequence (DNA): TGTGCCAGCAGCTCCAGAGGGACAGGGAGACTAGGCTACGAGCAGTACGTC.